Sequencing of this T cell receptor (beta chain) was carried out in a study of T cell responses to AZD1222 COVID-19 vaccine. Study details: Second-dose recipients at about 4 or about 12 weeks were treated as one pooled group. Study-wide points: Among those given AZD1222, only five or six were seropositive at baseline. None of the repertoires were sampled until the peak T cell response had passed. Clonal diversity may have been underestimated, and the donors were mostly white British, with more females than males.

With respect to this clone: Antigen specificity is unknown.

Looked up from germline, CDR1 is KGHSH and CDR2 is LQKENI. V trimming: 6 bases; J trimming: 5 bases; junction bases outside the gene matches: 5. This CDR3 has 13 residues. Clones were sequenced by immunoSEQ multiplex PCR, and TCRdb holds only the in-frame ones, with some missing. There are more than 100,000 clones in the sample; over 75% occur only once, and around 1.2% lies in the top ten. The source is an adult in good health. The sequenced sample was peripheral blood, obtained on day 0 of AZD1222 vaccination. The chain carries TRBV18 and TRBJ2-5; 8 nucleotides line up with TRBD1. CDR3 region: CASSLGQEETQYF. The CDR3 DNA reads as TGTGCCAGCTCCCTGGGACAGGAGGAGACCCAGTACTTC. Full variable domain (missing parts from reference TRBV18 and TRBJ2-5): NAGVMQNPRHLVRRRGQEARLRCSPMKGHSHVYWYRQLPEEGLKFMVYLQKENIIDESGMPKERFSAEFPKEGPSILRIQQVVRGDSAAYFCASSLGQEETQYFGPGTRLLVL.